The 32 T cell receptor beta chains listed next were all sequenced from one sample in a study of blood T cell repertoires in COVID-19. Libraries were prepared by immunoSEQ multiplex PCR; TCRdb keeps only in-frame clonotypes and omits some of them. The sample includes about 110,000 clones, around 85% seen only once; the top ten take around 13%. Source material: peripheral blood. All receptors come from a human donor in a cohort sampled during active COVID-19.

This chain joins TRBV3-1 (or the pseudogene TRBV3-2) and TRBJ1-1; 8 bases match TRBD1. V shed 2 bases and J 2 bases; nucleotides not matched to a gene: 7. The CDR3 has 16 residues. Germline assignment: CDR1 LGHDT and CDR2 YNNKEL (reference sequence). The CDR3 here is CASSQPRTGRNTEAFF. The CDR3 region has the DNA TGTGCCAGCAGCCAACCTCGGACAGGGAGAAACACTGAAGCTTTCTTT.

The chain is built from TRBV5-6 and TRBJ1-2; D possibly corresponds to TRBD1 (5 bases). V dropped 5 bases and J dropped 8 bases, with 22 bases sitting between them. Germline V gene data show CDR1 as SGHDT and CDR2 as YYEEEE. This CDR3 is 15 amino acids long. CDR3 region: CASSRPPTGVTGYTF. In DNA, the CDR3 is TGTGCCAGCAGTCGCCCACCCACAGGCGTAACCGGCTACACCTTC.

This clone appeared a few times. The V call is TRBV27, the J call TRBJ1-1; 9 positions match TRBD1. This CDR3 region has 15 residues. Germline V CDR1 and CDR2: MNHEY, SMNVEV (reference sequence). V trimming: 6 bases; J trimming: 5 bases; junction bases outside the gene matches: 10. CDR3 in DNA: TGTGCCAGCAGCAGGACAGGGGCCCTTAGAACTGAAGCTTTCTTT. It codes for CASSRTGALRTEAFF.

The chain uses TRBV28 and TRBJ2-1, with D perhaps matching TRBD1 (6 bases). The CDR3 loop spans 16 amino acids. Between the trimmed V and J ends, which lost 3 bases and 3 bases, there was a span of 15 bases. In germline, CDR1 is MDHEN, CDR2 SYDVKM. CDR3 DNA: TGTGCCAGCAGTTTCCGCACAGGGTTTGGCTACAATGAGCAGTTCTTC. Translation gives CASSFRTGFGYNEQFF.

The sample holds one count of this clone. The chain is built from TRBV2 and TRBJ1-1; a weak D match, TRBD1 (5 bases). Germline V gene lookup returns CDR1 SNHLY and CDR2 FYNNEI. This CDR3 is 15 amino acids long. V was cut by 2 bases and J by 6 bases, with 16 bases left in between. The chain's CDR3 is CASSERAPGLAEAFF. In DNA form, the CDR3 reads TGTGCCAGCAGTGAAAGGGCACCAGGGCTCGCTGAAGCTTTCTTT. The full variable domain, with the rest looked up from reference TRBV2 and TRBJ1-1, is EPEVTQTPSHQVTQMGQEVILRCVPISNHLYFYWYRQILGQKVEFLVSFYNNEISEKSEIFDDQFSVERPDGSNFTLKIRSTKLEDSAMYFCASSERAPGLAEAFFGQGTRLTVV.

The CDR3 reads CASSPRSQLAYGELFF. The CDR3 coding sequence is TGTGCCAGCTCACCGAGAAGTCAACTAGCTTACGGGGAGCTGTTTTTT. The chain uses TRBV18 and TRBJ2-2, with a tentative D call TRBD2 (6 bases). V was clipped by 3 bases and J by 7 bases, with 18 bases between them. CDR1 and CDR2 (germline): KGHSH, LQKENI. CDR3 length: 16 amino acids.

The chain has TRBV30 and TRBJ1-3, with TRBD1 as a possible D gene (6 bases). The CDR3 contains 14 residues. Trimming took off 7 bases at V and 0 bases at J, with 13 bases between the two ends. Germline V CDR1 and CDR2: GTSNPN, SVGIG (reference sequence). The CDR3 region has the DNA TGTGCCTTGGCAGGACAGCGCTCTGGAAACACCATATATTTT. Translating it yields CALAGQRSGNTIYF.

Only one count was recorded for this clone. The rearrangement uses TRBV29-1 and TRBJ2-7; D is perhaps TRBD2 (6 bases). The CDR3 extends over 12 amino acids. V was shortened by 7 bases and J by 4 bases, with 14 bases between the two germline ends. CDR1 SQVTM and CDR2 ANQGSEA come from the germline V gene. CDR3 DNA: TGCAGCGCTGGTTGGGGGAGGTACGAGCAGTACTTC. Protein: CSAGWGRYEQYF.

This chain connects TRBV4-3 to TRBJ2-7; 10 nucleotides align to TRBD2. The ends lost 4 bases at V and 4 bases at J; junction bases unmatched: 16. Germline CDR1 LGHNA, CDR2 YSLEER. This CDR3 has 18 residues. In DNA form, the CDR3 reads TGCGCCAGCAGCCTAGACCCCGGTGTTAGCGGGGGGAAATACGAGCAGTACTTC. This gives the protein CASSLDPGVSGGKYEQYF.

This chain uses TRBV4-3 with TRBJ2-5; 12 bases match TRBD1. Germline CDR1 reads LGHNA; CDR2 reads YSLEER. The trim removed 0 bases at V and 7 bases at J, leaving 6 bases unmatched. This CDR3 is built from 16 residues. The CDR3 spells CASSQDPGQGAWTQYF. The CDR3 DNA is TGCGCCAGCAGCCAAGACCCGGGACAGGGGGCTTGGACCCAGTACTTC.

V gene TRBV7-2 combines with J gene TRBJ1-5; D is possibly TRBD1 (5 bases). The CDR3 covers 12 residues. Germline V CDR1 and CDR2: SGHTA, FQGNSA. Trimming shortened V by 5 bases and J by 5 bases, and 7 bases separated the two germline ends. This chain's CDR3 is CASSIQDQPQHF. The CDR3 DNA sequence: TGTGCCAGCAGCATACAGGATCAGCCCCAGCATTTT.

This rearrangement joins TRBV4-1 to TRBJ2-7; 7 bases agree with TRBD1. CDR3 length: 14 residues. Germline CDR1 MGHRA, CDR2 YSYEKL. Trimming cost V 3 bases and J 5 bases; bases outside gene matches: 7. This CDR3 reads CASSHATGIHEQYF. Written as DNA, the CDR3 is TGCGCCAGCAGCCACGCGACAGGGATCCACGAGCAGTACTTC.

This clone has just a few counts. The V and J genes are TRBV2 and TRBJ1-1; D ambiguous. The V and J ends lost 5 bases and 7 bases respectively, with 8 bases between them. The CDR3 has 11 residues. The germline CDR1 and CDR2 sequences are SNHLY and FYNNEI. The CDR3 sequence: CASSPHIEAFF. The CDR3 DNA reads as TGTGCCAGCAGTCCGCACATTGAAGCTTTCTTT.

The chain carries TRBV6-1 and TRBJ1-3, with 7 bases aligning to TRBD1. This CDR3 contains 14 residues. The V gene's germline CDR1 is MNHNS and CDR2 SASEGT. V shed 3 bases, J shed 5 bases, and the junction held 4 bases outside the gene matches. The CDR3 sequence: CASSDRTGRNTIYF. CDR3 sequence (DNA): TGTGCCAGCAGTGACCGGACAGGAAGAAACACCATATATTTT.

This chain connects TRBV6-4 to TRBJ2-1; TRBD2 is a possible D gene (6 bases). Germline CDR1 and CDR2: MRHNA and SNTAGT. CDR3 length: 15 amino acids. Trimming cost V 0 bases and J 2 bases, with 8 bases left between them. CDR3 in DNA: TGTGCCAGCAGTGACTCCGGGGGTACCTACAATGAGCAGTTCTTC. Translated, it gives CASSDSGGTYNEQFF.

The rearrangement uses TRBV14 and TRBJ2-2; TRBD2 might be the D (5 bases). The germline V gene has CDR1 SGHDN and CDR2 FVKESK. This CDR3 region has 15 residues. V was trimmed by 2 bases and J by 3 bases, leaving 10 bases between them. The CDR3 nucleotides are TGTGCCAGCAGCCAAACGGGAAGGGACACCGGGGAGCTGTTTTTT. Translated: CASSQTGRDTGELFF.

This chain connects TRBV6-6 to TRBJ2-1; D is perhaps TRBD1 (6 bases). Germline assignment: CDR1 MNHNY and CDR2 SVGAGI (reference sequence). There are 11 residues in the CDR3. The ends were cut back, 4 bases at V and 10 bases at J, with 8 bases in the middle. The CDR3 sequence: CASSFQGEQFF. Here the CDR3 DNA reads TGTGCCAGCAGTTTCCAGGGGGAGCAGTTCTTC.

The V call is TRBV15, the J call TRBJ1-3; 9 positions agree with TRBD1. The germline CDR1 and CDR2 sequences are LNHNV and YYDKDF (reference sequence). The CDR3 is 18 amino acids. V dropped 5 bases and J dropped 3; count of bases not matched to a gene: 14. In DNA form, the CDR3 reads TGTGCCACCAGCCGTAATCCGGGACAGGGTTACGTTGGAAACACCATATATTTT. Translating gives CATSRNPGQGYVGNTIYF. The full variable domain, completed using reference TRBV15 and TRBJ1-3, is DAMVIQNPRYQVTQFGKPVTLSCSQTLNHNVMYWYQQKSSQAPKLLFHYYDKDFNNEADTPDNFQSRRPNTSFCFLDIRSPGLGDTAMYLCATSRNPGQGYVGNTIYFGEGSWLTVV.

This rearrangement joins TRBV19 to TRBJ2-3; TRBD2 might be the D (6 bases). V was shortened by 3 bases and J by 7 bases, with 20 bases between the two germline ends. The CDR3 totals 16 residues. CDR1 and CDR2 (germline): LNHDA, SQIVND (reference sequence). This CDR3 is CASSINAGGLRNTQYF. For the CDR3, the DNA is TGTGCCAGTAGTATTAACGCCGGGGGACTTAGGAATACGCAGTATTTT. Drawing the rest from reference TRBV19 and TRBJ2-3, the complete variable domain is DGGITQSPKYLFRKEGQNVTLSCEQNLNHDAMYWYRQDPGQGLRLIYYSQIVNDFQKGDIAEGYSVSREKKESFPLTVTSAQKNPTAFYLCASSINAGGLRNTQYFGPGTRLTVL.

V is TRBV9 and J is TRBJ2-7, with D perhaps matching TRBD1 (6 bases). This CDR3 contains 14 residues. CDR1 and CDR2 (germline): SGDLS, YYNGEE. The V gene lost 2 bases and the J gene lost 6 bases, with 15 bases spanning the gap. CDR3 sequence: CASSVSGTLLEQYF. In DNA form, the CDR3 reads TGTGCCAGCAGCGTTTCCGGGACACTCCTCGAGCAGTACTTC. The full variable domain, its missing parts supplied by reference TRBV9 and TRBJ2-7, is DSGVTQTPKHLITATGQRVTLRCSPRSGDLSVYWYQQSLDQGLQFLIQYYNGEERAKGNILERFSAQQFPDLHSELNLSSLELGDSALYFCASSVSGTLLEQYFGPGTRLTVT.

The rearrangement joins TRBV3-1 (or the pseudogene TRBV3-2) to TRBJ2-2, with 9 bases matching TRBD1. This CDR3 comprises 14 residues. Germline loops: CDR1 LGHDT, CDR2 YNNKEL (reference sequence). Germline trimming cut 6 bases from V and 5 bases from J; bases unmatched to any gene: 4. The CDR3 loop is CASRRTGETGELFF. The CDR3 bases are TGTGCCAGCAGGCGGACAGGGGAGACCGGGGAGCTGTTTTTT.

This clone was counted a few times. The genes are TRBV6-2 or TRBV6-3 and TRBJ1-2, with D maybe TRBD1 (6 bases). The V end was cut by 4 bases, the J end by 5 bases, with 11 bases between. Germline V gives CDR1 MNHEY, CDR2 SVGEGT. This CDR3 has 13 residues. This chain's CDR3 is CASSSQGYYGYTF. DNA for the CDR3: TGTGCCAGCAGTTCACAGGGATATTATGGCTACACCTTC.

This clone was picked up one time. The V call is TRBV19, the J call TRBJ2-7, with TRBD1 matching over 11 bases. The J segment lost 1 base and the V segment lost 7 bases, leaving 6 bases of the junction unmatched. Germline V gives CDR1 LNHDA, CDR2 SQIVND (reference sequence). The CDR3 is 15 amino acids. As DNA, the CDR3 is TGTGCCAGTAAACAGGGACAGGGGGTTTCCTACGAGCAGTACTTC. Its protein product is CASKQGQGVSYEQYF.

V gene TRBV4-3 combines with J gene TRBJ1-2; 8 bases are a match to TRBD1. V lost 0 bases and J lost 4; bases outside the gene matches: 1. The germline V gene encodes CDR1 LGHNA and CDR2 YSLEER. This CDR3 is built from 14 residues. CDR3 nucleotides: TGCGCCAGCAGCCAAGATACAGGGGGCTATGGCTACACCTTC. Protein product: CASSQDTGGYGYTF.

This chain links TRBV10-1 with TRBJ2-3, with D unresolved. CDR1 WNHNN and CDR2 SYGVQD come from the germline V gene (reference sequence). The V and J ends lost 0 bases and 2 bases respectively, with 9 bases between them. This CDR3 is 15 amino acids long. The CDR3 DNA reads TGCGCCAGCAGTGAGTCCTCTACGGTCACAGATACGCAGTATTTT. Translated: CASSESSTVTDTQYF.

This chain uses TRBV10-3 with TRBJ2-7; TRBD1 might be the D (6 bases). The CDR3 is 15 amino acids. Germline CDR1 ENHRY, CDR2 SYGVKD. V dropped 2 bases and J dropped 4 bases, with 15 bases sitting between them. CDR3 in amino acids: CAISEGQQRGYEQYF. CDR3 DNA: TGTGCCATCAGTGAGGGACAGCAAAGGGGATACGAGCAGTACTTC.

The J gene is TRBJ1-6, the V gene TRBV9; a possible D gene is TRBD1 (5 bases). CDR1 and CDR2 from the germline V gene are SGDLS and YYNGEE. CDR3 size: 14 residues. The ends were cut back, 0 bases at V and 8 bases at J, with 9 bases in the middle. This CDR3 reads CASSVGGTYSPLHF. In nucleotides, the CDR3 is TGTGCCAGCAGCGTAGGAGGGACTTATTCACCCCTCCACTTT.

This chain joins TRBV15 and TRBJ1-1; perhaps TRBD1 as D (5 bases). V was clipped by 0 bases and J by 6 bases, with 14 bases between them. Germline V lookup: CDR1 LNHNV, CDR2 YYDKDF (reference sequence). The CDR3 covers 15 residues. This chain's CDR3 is CATSRDFSGGAEAFF. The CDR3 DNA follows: TGTGCCACCAGCAGAGATTTTTCGGGAGGGGCTGAAGCTTTCTTT.

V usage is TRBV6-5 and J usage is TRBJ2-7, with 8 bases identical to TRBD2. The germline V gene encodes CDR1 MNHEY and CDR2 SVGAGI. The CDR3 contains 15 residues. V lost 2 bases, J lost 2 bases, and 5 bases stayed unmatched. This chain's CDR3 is CASSYAAGGTYEQYF. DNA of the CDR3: TGTGCCAGCAGTTACGCGGCGGGGGGCACCTACGAGCAGTACTTC.

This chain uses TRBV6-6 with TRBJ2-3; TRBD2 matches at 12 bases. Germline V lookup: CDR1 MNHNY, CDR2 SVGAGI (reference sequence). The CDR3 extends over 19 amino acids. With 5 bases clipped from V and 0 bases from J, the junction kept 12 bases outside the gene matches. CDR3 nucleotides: TGTGCCAGCAGTCCAGGGCGACTAGCGGGGGCCGATAGCACAGATACGCAGTATTTT. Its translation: CASSPGRLAGADSTDTQYF.

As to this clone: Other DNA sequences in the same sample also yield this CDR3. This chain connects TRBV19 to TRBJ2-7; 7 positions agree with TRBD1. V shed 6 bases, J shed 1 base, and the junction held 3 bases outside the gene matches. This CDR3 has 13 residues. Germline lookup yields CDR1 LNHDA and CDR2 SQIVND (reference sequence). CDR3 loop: CASSNRGSYEQYF. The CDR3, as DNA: TGTGCCAGTAGCAACAGGGGATCCTACGAGCAGTACTTC.

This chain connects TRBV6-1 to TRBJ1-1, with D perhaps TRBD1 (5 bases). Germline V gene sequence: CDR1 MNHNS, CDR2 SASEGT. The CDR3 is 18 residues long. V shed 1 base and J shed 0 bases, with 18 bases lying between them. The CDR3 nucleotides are TGTGCCAGCAGTGAAGGGACGAAGGGCGGGGGGATGAACACTGAAGCTTTCTTT. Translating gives CASSEGTKGGGMNTEAFF.